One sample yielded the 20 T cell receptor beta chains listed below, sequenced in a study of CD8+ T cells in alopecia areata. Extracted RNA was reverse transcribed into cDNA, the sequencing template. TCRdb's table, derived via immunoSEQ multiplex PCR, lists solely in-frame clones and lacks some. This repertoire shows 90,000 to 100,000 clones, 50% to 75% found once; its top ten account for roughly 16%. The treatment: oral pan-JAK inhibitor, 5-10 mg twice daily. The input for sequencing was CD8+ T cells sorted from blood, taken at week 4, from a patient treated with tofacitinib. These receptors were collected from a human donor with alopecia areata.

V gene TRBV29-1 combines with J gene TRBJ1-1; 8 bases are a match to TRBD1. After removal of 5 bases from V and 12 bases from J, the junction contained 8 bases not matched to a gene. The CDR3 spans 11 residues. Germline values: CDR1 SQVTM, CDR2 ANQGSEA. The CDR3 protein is CSVQTGAGSFF. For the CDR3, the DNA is TGCAGCGTTCAGACAGGGGCAGGGTCTTTCTTT.

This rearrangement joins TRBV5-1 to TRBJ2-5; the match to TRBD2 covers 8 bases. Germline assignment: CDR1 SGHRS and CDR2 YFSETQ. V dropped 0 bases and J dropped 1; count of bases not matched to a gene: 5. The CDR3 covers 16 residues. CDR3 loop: CASSLEPSGPQETQYF. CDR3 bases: TGCGCCAGCAGCTTGGAACCTAGCGGGCCCCAAGAGACCCAGTACTTC. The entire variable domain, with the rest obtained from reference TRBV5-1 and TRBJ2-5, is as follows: KAGVTQTPRYLIKTRGQQVTLSCSPISGHRSVSWYQQTPGQGLQFLFEYFSETQRNKGNFPGRFSGRQFSNSRSEMNVSTLELGDSALYLCASSLEPSGPQETQYFGPGTRLLVL.

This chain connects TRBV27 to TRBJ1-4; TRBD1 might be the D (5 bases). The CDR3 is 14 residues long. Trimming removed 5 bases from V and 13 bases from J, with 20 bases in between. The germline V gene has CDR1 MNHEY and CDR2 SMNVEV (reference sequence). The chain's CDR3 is CASSIDSGGRVLFF. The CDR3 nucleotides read TGTGCCAGCAGTATCGACAGCGGCGGTAGGGTACTGTTTTTT.

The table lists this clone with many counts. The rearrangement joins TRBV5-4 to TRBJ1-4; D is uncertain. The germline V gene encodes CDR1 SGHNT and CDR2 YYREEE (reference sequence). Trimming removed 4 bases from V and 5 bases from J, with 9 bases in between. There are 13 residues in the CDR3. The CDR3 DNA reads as TGTGCCAGCAGCCCGAACTTAAATGAAAAACTGTTTTTT. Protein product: CASSPNLNEKLFF.

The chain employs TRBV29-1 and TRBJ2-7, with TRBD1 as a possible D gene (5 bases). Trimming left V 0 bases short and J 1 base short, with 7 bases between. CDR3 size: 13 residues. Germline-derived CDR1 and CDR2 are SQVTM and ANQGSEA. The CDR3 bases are TGCAGCGTTGAAGAGACAGTGTCCTACGAGCAGTACTTC. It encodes CSVEETVSYEQYF.

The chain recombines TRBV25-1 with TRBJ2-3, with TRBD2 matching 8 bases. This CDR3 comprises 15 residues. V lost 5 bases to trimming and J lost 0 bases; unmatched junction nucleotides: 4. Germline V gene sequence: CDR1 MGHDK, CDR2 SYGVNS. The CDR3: CASSRTSSSTDTQYF. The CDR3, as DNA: TGTGCCAGCAGTAGGACTAGCAGTAGCACAGATACGCAGTATTTT.

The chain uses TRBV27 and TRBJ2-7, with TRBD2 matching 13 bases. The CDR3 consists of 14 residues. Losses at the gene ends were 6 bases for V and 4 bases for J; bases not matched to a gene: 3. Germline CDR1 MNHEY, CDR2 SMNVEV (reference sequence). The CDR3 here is CASSPGLAGYEQYF. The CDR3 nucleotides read TGTGCCAGCAGCCCGGGACTAGCGGGGTACGAGCAGTACTTC.

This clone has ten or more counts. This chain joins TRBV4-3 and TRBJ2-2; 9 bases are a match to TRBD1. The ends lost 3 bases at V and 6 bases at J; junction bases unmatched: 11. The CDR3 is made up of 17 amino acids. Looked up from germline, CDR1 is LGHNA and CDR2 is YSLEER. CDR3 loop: CASSHRERGTGSGELFF. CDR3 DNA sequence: TGCGCCAGCAGCCACAGGGAGAGGGGGACAGGGTCCGGGGAGCTGTTTTTT.

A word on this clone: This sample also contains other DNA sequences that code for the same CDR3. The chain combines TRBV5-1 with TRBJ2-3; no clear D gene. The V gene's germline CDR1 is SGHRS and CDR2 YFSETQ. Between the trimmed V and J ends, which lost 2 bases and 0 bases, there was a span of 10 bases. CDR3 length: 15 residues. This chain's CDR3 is CASSLGITSTDTQYF. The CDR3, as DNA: TGCGCCAGCAGCTTAGGGATAACTAGCACAGATACGCAGTATTTT.

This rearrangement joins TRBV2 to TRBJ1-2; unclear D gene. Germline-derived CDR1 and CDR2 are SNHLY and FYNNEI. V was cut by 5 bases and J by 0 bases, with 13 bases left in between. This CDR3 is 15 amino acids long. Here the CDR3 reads CASSNGGGTNYGYTF. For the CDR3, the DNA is TGTGCCAGCAGTAACGGCGGCGGAACTAACTATGGCTACACCTTC. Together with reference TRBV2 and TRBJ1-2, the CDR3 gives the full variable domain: EPEVTQTPSHQVTQMGQEVILRCVPISNHLYFYWYRQILGQKVEFLVSFYNNEISEKSEIFDDQFSVERPDGSNFTLKIRSTKLEDSAMYFCASSNGGGTNYGYTFGSGTRLTVV.

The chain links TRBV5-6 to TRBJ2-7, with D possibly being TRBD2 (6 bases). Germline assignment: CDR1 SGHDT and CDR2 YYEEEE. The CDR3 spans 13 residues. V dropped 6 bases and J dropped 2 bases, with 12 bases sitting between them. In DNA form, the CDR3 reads TGTGCCAGCATCTTAGCGGCTACCTACGAGCAGTACTTC. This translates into CASILAATYEQYF.

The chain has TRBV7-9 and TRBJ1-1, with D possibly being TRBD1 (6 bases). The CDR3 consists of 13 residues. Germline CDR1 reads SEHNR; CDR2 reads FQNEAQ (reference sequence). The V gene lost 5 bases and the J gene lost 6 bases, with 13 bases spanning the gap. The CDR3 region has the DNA TGTGCCAGCAGCACGGGACAATTGTCTGAAGCTTTCTTT. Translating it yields CASSTGQLSEAFF.

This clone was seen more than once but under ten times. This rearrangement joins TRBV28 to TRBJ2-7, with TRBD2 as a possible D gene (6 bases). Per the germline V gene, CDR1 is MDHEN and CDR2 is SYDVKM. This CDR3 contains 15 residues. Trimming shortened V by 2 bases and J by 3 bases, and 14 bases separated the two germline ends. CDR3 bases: TGTGCCAGCAGTTTAAAGACTAGGTGGTTCTACGAGCAGTACTTC. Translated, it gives CASSLKTRWFYEQYF.

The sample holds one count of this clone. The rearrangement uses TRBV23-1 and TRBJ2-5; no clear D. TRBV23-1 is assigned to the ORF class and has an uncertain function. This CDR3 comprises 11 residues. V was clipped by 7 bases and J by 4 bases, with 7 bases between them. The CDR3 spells CASISPETQYF. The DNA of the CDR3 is TGCGCCAGCATCAGCCCAGAGACCCAGTACTTC.

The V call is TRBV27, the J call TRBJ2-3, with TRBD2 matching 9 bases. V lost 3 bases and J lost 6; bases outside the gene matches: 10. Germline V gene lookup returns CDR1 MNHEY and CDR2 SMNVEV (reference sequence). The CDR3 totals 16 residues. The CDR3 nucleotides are TGTGCCAGCAGTTTTGATAGCGGGGGACTAAGCGATACGCAGTATTTT. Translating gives CASSFDSGGLSDTQYF.

CDR3 protein: CASSIDISYEQYF. The CDR3 DNA reads as TGTGCCAGTAGTATAGACATCTCCTACGAGCAGTACTTC. The V call is TRBV19, the J call TRBJ2-7; D is uncertain. V lost 0 bases and J lost 0, with 3 bases in between. Per germline, CDR1 LNHDA and CDR2 SQIVND (reference sequence). The CDR3 spans 13 residues.

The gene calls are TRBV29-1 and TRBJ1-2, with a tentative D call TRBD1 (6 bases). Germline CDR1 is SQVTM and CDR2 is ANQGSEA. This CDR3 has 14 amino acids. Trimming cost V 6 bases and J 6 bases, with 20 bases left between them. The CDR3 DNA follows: TGCAGCGTAGGACAGCTCTCGGGGATTGATGGCTACACCTTC. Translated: CSVGQLSGIDGYTF.

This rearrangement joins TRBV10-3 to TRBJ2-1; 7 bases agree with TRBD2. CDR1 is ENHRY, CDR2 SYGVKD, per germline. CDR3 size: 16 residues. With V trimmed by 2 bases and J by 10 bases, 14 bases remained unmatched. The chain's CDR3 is CAISEVMSGTAGEQFF. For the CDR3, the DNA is TGTGCCATCAGTGAGGTTATGAGCGGGACTGCAGGCGAGCAGTTCTTC.

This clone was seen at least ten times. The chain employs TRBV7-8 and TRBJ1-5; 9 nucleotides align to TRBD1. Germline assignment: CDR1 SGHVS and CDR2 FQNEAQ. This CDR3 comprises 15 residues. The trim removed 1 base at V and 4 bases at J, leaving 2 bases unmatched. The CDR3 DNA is TGTGCCAGCAGCTTAGGGACAGGGGCAAATCAGCCCCAGCATTTT. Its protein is CASSLGTGANQPQHF.

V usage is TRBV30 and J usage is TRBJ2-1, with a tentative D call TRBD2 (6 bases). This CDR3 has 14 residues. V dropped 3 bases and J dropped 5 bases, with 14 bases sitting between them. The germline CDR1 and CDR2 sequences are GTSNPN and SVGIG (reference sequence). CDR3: CAWRWVGTDNEQFF. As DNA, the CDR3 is TGTGCCTGGAGGTGGGTGGGGACTGACAATGAGCAGTTCTTC. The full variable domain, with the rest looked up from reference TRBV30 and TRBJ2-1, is SQTIHQWPATLVQPVGSPLSLECTVEGTSNPNLYWYRQAAGRGLQLLFYSVGIGQISSEVPQNLSASRPQDRQFILSSKKLLLSDSGFYLCAWRWVGTDNEQFFGPGTRLTVL.